Each of the 27 T cell receptor beta chains below was sequenced from the same sample in a study of beta chain features in type 1 diabetes. Expressed TCRB transcripts were sequenced, since all the RNA that had been isolated was reverse transcribed. Assay: immunoSEQ multiplex PCR; the TCRdb copy retains only in-frame clones and omits some. The table lists hundreds of thousands of clones, around 15% of them singletons, with approximately 0.043% in the top ten. These TCRs' antigens remain unknown. Study-wide points: People with Type 1 diabetes carried modestly yet significantly shorter TCRB CDR3s in all four CD4+ subsets.

The specimen was naive CD4+ T cells from blood. The source of these receptors is a man aged 18-30 years with type 1 diabetes.

The V call is TRBV6-5, the J call TRBJ1-1, with D tentatively TRBD1 (5 bases). Per the germline V gene, CDR1 is MNHEY and CDR2 is SVGAGI. Trimming left V 0 bases short and J 0 bases short, with 8 bases between. CDR3 size: 15 residues. The CDR3 spells CASSYSRALNTEAFF. The CDR3 nucleotides are TGTGCCAGCAGTTACTCCAGGGCGCTGAACACTGAAGCTTTCTTT.

The sample holds a few counts of this clone. The CDR3 sequence: CASSFPGTSEQYF. The CDR3 DNA reads TGCGCCAGCAGCTTTCCCGGGACAAGCGAGCAGTACTTC. The chain carries TRBV5-1 and TRBJ2-7; D may be TRBD1 (6 bases). Trimming took 2 bases from V and 6 from J, leaving 12 bases between them. The CDR3 runs to 13 residues. Germline assignment: CDR1 SGHRS and CDR2 YFSETQ.

This clone came up a few times. The rearrangement uses TRBV30 and TRBJ2-5; perhaps TRBD1 as D (5 bases). Trimming left V 2 bases short and J 2 bases short, with 15 bases between. The CDR3 loop spans 15 amino acids. Germline CDR1 is GTSNPN and CDR2 is SVGIG (reference sequence). CDR3 sequence (DNA): TGTGCCTGGAGTAGAGGCTGGGCAGGGCAAGAGACCCAGTACTTC. This codes for CAWSRGWAGQETQYF.

In this sample, this clone turned up a few times. V and J are TRBV4-3 and TRBJ2-5; 13 nucleotides match TRBD2. J was trimmed by 3 bases and V by 4 bases; bases with no gene match: 5. Germline CDR1 LGHNA, CDR2 YSLEER. This CDR3 contains 16 residues. In DNA form, the CDR3 reads TGCGCCAGCAGCCTCGGCGGGACTAGCGGGAAAGAGACCCAGTACTTC. Translated: CASSLGGTSGKETQYF.

The J gene is TRBJ1-3, the V gene TRBV6-5; D possibly corresponds to TRBD1 (5 bases). CDR1 is MNHEY, CDR2 SVGAGI, per germline. The V end was cut by 0 bases, the J end by 2 bases, with 5 bases between. CDR3 size: 14 residues. DNA of the CDR3: TGTGCCAGCAGTTACTCAGGGGCTGGAAACACCATATATTTT. Encoded protein: CASSYSGAGNTIYF.

As to this clone: The same CDR3 is also encoded by other DNA sequences in this sample. The genes are TRBV5-1 and TRBJ1-1; no definite D call. Looked up from germline, CDR1 is SGHRS and CDR2 is YFSETQ. Trimming took off 0 bases at V and 2 bases at J, with 8 bases between the two ends. The CDR3 has 14 amino acids. For the CDR3, the DNA is TGCGCCAGCAGCTTGGTTTCGGGCAACACTGAAGCTTTCTTT. Encoded protein: CASSLVSGNTEAFF.

The chain links TRBV14 to TRBJ2-7; D is possibly TRBD1 (6 bases). V lost 3 bases to trimming and J lost 6 bases, with 12 bases between them. This CDR3 has 13 residues. In germline, CDR1 is SGHDN, CDR2 FVKESK. The CDR3 coding sequence is TGTGCCAGCAGCCAGCACTCACAGGGCGAGCAGTACTTC. Protein sequence: CASSQHSQGEQYF.

The rearrangement links TRBV27 to TRBJ1-1, with 7 positions matching TRBD1. The V gene's germline CDR1 is MNHEY and CDR2 SMNVEV (reference sequence). V shed 5 bases, J shed 1 base, and the junction held 4 bases outside the gene matches. This CDR3 has 14 residues. In DNA form, the CDR3 reads TGTGCCAGCAGTCCAGGGACAGCGAACACTGAAGCTTTCTTT. It is translated as CASSPGTANTEAFF.

The sample holds a few counts of this clone. The CDR3 DNA follows: TGTGCCAGCTCACCACCCAGGACAGGGAGGTACGAGCAGTACTTC. It encodes CASSPPRTGRYEQYF. V usage is TRBV18 and J usage is TRBJ2-7, with 8 bases that match TRBD1. The J segment lost 4 bases and the V segment lost 0 bases, leaving 5 bases of the junction unmatched. The CDR3 consists of 15 residues. CDR1 is KGHSH and CDR2 is LQKENI in the germline V gene.

The chain is built from TRBV7-2 and TRBJ1-1; possible D gene TRBD1, 5 bases. CDR1 is SGHTA and CDR2 is FQGNSA in the germline V gene. Trimming removed 2 bases at V and 2 bases at J, with 9 bases between. The CDR3 has 14 amino acids. CDR3 DNA sequence: TGTGCCAGCAGCTTATGGGGGGGAAACACTGAAGCTTTCTTT. Amino acid sequence: CASSLWGGNTEAFF.

The chain combines TRBV19 with TRBJ1-5; a possible D gene is TRBD1 (6 bases). V shed 9 bases and J shed 3 bases, with 12 bases lying between them. CDR3 length: 13 residues. Germline V gives CDR1 LNHDA, CDR2 SQIVND (reference sequence). The CDR3 reads CASADRSNQPQHF. The CDR3 DNA follows: TGTGCCAGCGCCGACAGGTCCAATCAGCCCCAGCATTTT.

This clone has a handful of counts. V gene TRBV4-1 combines with J gene TRBJ2-7; no reliable D call. This CDR3 has 15 residues. Germline values: CDR1 MGHRA, CDR2 YSYEKL. Trimming removed 0 bases at V and 5 bases at J, with 14 bases between. This CDR3 reads CASSQDYQYPNEQYF. In nucleotides, the CDR3 is TGCGCCAGCAGCCAAGATTACCAGTACCCCAACGAGCAGTACTTC.

This rearrangement joins TRBV30 to TRBJ1-1; no definite D call. Germline V gives CDR1 GTSNPN, CDR2 SVGIG (reference sequence). Trimming removed 3 bases from V and 1 base from J, with 9 bases in between. CDR3 size: 13 residues. The CDR3 region is CAWSLQPNTEAFF. For the CDR3, the DNA is TGTGCCTGGAGCCTACAGCCGAACACTGAAGCTTTCTTT.

This clone has a handful of counts. V gene TRBV5-4 combines with J gene TRBJ2-1; D unresolved. The germline V gene encodes CDR1 SGHNT and CDR2 YYREEE (reference sequence). Trimming shortened V by 0 bases and J by 0 bases, and 10 bases separated the two germline ends. The CDR3 is 16 residues long. The CDR3 nucleotides are TGTGCCAGCAGCTTGGGTGGGGATAGCTCCTACAATGAGCAGTTCTTC. It translates to CASSLGGDSSYNEQFF.

The V and J genes are TRBV9 and TRBJ2-2, with unresolved D. The ends were cut back, 5 bases at V and 1 base at J, with 9 bases in the middle. The CDR3 has 14 amino acids. The V gene's germline CDR1 is SGDLS and CDR2 YYNGEE. The DNA for the CDR3 is TGTGCCAGCAGTGCTGTGGGGAACACCGGGGAGCTGTTTTTT. It is translated as CASSAVGNTGELFF.

A remark on this clone: A junction boundary mismatches the germline segment, possibly from a read error. This chain connects TRBV7-7 to TRBJ2-3; no clear D gene. Germline CDR1 and CDR2: SSHAT and FNYEAQ (reference sequence). The CDR3 runs to 15 residues. CDR3 nucleotides: TGTGCTAGCAGCTTAGGCCTCTCCTTCACAGATACGCAGTATTTT. Protein product: CASSLGLSFTDTQYF.

The chain recombines TRBV9 with TRBJ2-3; 8 bases line up with TRBD1. This CDR3 region has 15 residues. The ends lost 0 bases at V and 4 bases at J; junction bases unmatched: 4. Looked up from germline, CDR1 is SGDLS and CDR2 is YYNGEE. CDR3 in DNA: TGTGCCAGCAGCGTAGGGACAGGGTCTTCAGATACGCAGTATTTT. Residues: CASSVGTGSSDTQYF. Full variable domain (remainder filled in from reference TRBV9 and TRBJ2-3): DSGVTQTPKHLITATGQRVTLRCSPRSGDLSVYWYQQSLDQGLQFLIQYYNGEERAKGNILERFSAQQFPDLHSELNLSSLELGDSALYFCASSVGTGSSDTQYFGPGTRLTVL.

This clone was detected only a few times. The V and J genes are TRBV9 and TRBJ1-2; TRBD1 matches at 7 bases. This CDR3 spans 13 amino acids. Trimming at V came to 3 bases and at J to 4 bases, leaving 3 bases not matched to a gene. The germline gives CDR1 SGDLS, CDR2 YYNGEE. This CDR3 is CASSAGTAYGYTF. The DNA of the CDR3 is TGTGCCAGCAGCGCCGGGACAGCCTATGGCTACACCTTC.

This clone was seen a few times. The genes are TRBV7-9 and TRBJ2-1; the D gene is possibly TRBD1 (5 bases). The germline V gene encodes CDR1 SEHNR and CDR2 FQNEAQ (reference sequence). V was pared by 0 bases and J by 1 base, with 16 bases between. The CDR3 covers 18 residues. CDR3 DNA sequence: TGTGCCAGCAGCTTAGCACATCAGGGAAGCTTGTCCTACAATGAGCAGTTCTTC. Translated, it gives CASSLAHQGSLSYNEQFF.

This chain connects TRBV13 to TRBJ2-3; the D gene is possibly TRBD2 (7 bases). The V and J ends lost 6 bases and 1 base respectively, with 11 bases between them. This CDR3 has 14 amino acids. Germline lookup yields CDR1 PRHDT and CDR2 FYEKMQ (reference sequence). CDR3 loop: CASSTGRGTDTQYF. CDR3 nucleotide sequence: TGTGCCAGCAGTACAGGGAGGGGCACAGATACGCAGTATTTT.

The chain employs TRBV10-3 and TRBJ2-3; D perhaps matches TRBD2 (5 bases). The V gene lost 1 base and the J gene lost 0 bases, with 11 bases spanning the gap. There are 16 residues in the CDR3. Per the germline V gene, CDR1 is ENHRY and CDR2 is SYGVKD. CDR3 in amino acids: CAISEFRRASTDTQYF. DNA for the CDR3: TGTGCCATCAGTGAGTTTAGGCGGGCCAGCACAGATACGCAGTATTTT.

A few counts support this clone. This chain uses TRBV7-2 with TRBJ1-5, with a possible D match to TRBD1 (6 bases). V was clipped by 1 base and J by 5 bases, with 12 bases between them. This CDR3 is built from 15 residues. Germline V gives CDR1 SGHTA, CDR2 FQGNSA. The CDR3: CASSLERGGYQPQHF. Written as DNA, the CDR3 is TGTGCCAGCAGCTTAGAAAGGGGGGGATATCAGCCCCAGCATTTT.

The chain employs TRBV5-1 and TRBJ2-3; perhaps TRBD2 as D (6 bases). Trimming stripped 4 bases from V and 0 bases from J, with 15 bases between. CDR1 is SGHRS, CDR2 YFSETQ, per germline. This CDR3 spans 16 amino acids. CDR3 loop: CASSTRLVISTDTQYF. CDR3 bases: TGCGCCAGCAGCACTAGACTAGTTATTAGCACAGATACGCAGTATTTT.

The sample holds a few counts of this clone. CDR3 amino acids: CASSIYGGRTSGANVLTF. The CDR3 nucleotides are TGTGCCAGCAGTATCTACGGGGGGCGGACTTCCGGGGCCAACGTCCTGACTTTC. The chain employs TRBV27 and TRBJ2-6, with D possibly being TRBD2 (7 bases). Trimming took 5 bases from V and 4 from J, leaving 21 bases between them. Germline CDR1 is MNHEY and CDR2 is SMNVEV (reference sequence). There are 18 residues in the CDR3.

The chain links TRBV29-1 to TRBJ2-3, with D maybe TRBD2 (6 bases). Germline V gene data show CDR1 as SQVTM and CDR2 as ANQGSEA. V shed 4 bases and J shed 3 bases, with 17 bases lying between them. The CDR3 has 15 amino acids. The CDR3 here is CSVVIRWGDTDTQYF. In nucleotides, the CDR3 is TGCAGCGTTGTTATTAGGTGGGGGGATACAGATACGCAGTATTTT.

V and J are TRBV6-1 and TRBJ2-7; D may be TRBD1 (5 bases). Per the germline V gene, CDR1 is MNHNS and CDR2 is SASEGT. The length of the CDR3 is 12 residues. Trimming left V 5 bases short and J 3 bases short, with 8 bases between. CDR3 amino acids: CASSSTVYEQYF. The DNA for the CDR3 is TGTGCCAGCAGTTCGACAGTCTACGAGCAGTACTTC.

This clone was found a few times. The rearrangement joins TRBV30 to TRBJ2-7; D call uncertain. Trimming stripped 3 bases from V and 4 bases from J, with 7 bases between. The germline CDR1 and CDR2 sequences are GTSNPN and SVGIG (reference sequence). The CDR3 has 11 residues. This chain's CDR3 is CAWSQQYEQYF. DNA for the CDR3: TGTGCCTGGAGCCAACAGTACGAGCAGTACTTC.